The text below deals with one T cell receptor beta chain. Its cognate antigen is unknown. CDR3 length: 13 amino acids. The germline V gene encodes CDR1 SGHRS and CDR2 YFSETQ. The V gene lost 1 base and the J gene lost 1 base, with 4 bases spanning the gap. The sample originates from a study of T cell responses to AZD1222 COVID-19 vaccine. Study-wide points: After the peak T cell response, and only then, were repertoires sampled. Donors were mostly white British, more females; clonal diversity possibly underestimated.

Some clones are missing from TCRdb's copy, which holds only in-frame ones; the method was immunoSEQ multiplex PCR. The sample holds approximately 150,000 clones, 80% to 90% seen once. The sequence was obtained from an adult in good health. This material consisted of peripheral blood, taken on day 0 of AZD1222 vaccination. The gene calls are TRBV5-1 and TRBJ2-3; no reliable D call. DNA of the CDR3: TGCGCCAGCAGCTTGTACCGCACAGATACGCAGTATTTT. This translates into CASSLYRTDTQYF. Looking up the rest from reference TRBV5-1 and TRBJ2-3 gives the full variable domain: KAGVTQTPRYLIKTRGQQVTLSCSPISGHRSVSWYQQTPGQGLQFLFEYFSETQRNKGNFPGRFSGRQFSNSRSEMNVSTLELGDSALYLCASSLYRTDTQYFGPGTRLTVL.